The source of this TCR beta chain is a study of response to subunit inactivated influenza vaccine. Study-wide results and caveats: The authors offered the suggestion that each seasonal influenza vaccination recruits few new T cells.

TCRdb used MiXCR to reprocess the RT-PCR reads, holding one entry per CDR3 protein. Among almost 600,000 distinct CDR3 sequences, approximately 15% were seen once, and the ten largest hold 11%. For this clonotype: Its antigen is currently unknown.

The length of the CDR3 is 16 residues. Trimming cost V 1 base and J 4 bases, with 16 bases left between them. The germline gives CDR1 MDHEN, CDR2 SYDVKM. The chain links TRBV28 to TRBJ1-1, with D possibly TRBD1 on 5 matching bases. The specimen comprised PBMCs from blood, sampled less than 13 days after vaccination. The sequence derives from a man aged 50-59 years who received an inactivated influenza vaccine. CDR3 DNA sequence: TGTGCCAGCAGTTTATATTTTCGGGGCGGGGGCACTGAAGCTTTCTTT. This sequence encodes CASSLYFRGGGTEAFF.